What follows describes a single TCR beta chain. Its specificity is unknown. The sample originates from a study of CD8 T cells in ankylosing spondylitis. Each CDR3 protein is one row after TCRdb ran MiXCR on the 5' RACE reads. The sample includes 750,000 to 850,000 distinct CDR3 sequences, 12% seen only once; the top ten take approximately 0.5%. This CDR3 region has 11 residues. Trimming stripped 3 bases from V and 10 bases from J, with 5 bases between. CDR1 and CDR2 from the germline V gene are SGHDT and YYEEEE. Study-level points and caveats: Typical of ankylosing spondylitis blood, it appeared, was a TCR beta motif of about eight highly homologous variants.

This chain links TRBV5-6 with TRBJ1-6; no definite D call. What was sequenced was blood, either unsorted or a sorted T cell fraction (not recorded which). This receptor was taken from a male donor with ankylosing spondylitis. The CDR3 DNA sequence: TGTGCCAGCAGCTCTCGATCACCCCTCCACTTT. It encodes CASSSRSPLHF.